This TCR beta chain was captured by sequencing in a study of blood T cell repertoires in COVID-19. Study-level information: PBMCs, B-cell-depleted T cells, or T cells were the source of the cDNA or gDNA that made up the material.

The CDR3 extends over 14 amino acids. In the source study's methods: Reference gene primers were amplified, and this amplification served to estimate nucleated cell counts. TCRdb keeps only in-frame clones here, not all; method: immunoSEQ multiplex PCR. The DNA gave D and trimming, while V, J and clone size come from that table. Here the sample spans about 300,000 clones, 70% to 90% being singletons. The receptor's source is a man aged 65-85 years with acute or convalescent COVID-19. The chain joins TRBV21-1 to TRBJ2-1; the table's D call of TRBD1 was not tested on the DNA. TRBV21-1 is an annotated pseudogene. Sequencing used peripheral blood. Here the CDR3 DNA reads TGTGCCAGCAGCAAAGATGGCAGTTACAATGAGCAGTTCTTC. It encodes CASSKDGSYNEQFF.